Listed below are T cell receptor beta chains from one sample, sequenced in a study of blood T cell repertoires in COVID-19. Here immunoSEQ multiplex PCR was the method, and the copy in TCRdb shows in-frame clones only, minus some. The sample lists 150,000 or so clones; around 79% were seen once. Specimen: peripheral blood. The receptors stem from a man older than 75 with acute or convalescent COVID-19. Each CDR3 is given with its conserved first and last residue. D genes are given only for firm matches. Clone size is not always given. Where it is, it says once, few, many or a class for expanded clones.

D gene	J gene	V gene	clone size	CDR3 DNA	CDR3 protein
TRBD2	TRBJ2-2	TRBV6-5	-	TGTGCCGGCGGGTATAGCGGGGGGGCCGTCGGGGAGCTGTTTTTT	CAGGYSGGAVGELFF
-	TRBJ2-3	TRBV7-9	-	TGTGCCAGCAGCTTAGAACTAGCTTCTACGCAGTATTTT	CASSLELASTQYF
-	TRBJ1-5	TRBV15	-	TGTGCCACCAGCAGAGGAGGCAGGGAGGATCAGCCCCAGCATTTT	CATSRGGREDQPQHF
-	TRBJ2-2	TRBV5-4	-	TGTGCCAGCAGCTTGAAAACGGTTAACACCGGGGAGCTGTTTTTT	CASSLKTVNTGELFF
-	TRBJ2-2	TRBV15	-	TGTGCCATCCCCACCCGCGCACTAGACACCGGGGAGCTGTTTTTT	CAIPTRALDTGELFF
TRBD2	TRBJ2-7	TRBV12-5	-	TGTGCTAGTGGTCCCGGGGAGCGGGACTCCTACGAGCAGTACTTC	CASGPGERDSYEQYF
-	TRBJ1-1	TRBV7-2	-	TGTGCCAGCAGCTTAGGAGACAGATACACTGAAGCTTTCTTT	CASSLGDRYTEAFF
-	TRBJ2-7	TRBV3-1/TRBV3-2	-	TGTGCCAGCAGCCAAGCCGTTGTCGGACTCTCCTACGAGCAGTACTTC	CASSQAVVGLSYEQYF
TRBD1	TRBJ1-2	TRBV10-3	-	TGTGCCATCAGTGAGGGGACAGGGTATGGCTACACCTTC	CAISEGTGYGYTF
-	TRBJ2-3	TRBV19	-	TGTGCCAGTCGCATGGGACAAAGCACAGATACGCAGTATTTT	CASRMGQSTDTQYF
-	TRBJ1-2	TRBV27	-	TGTGCCAGCAGTGCACAGGGAAATGGCTACACCTTC	CASSAQGNGYTF
-	TRBJ1-2	TRBV4-3	-	TGCGCCAGCAGCCAAGAGGGGGGAAGCTATGGCTACACCTTC	CASSQEGGSYGYTF
-	TRBJ2-5	TRBV12-3/TRBV12-4	-	TGTGCCAGCAGGCGCGGGGAGACCCAGTACTTC	CASRRGETQYF
TRBD1	TRBJ1-1	TRBV9	once	TGTGCCAGCAGCGTAGGATCCCGTCCCGGACAGGGCGGACCAGAAGCTTTCTTT	CASSVGSRPGQGGPEAFF
TRBD2	TRBJ2-3	TRBV9	-	TGTGCCAGCAGCCCCCGGCTAGCGGGGGTAGGAGATACGCAGTATTTT	CASSPRLAGVGDTQYF
-	TRBJ2-4	TRBV12-3/TRBV12-4	-	TGTGCCAGCAGTTTAGGTTCGGGGGTTCTGTACTTC	CASSLGSGVLYF
TRBD1	TRBJ1-5	TRBV3-1/TRBV3-2	once	TGTGCCAGCAGTCATACAGGGGGCCGGAATCAGCCCCAGCATTTT	CASSHTGGRNQPQHF
-	TRBJ2-2	TRBV7-2	-	TGTGCCAGCAGTCTTTGGGCCGCGACGAGGGAGCTGTTTTTT	CASSLWAATRELFF
TRBD2	TRBJ2-1	TRBV24-1	-	TGTGCCACCAGTGAATCTCCGGGGAGGGATGAGCAGTTCTTC	CATSESPGRDEQFF
TRBD2	TRBJ2-1	TRBV5-1	-	TGCGCCAGCAGCTTCGGGACTATGAAGTACAATGAGCAGTTCTTC	CASSFGTMKYNEQFF
TRBD1	TRBJ1-2	TRBV5-1	-	TGCGCCAGCAGCAGGGGACAGACTAACTATGGCTACACCTTC	CASSRGQTNYGYTF
-	TRBJ1-6	TRBV12-3/TRBV12-4	-	TGTGCCAGCAGTTTACAGGATTCACCCCTCCACTTT	CASSLQDSPLHF
-	TRBJ1-2	TRBV4-1	-	TGCGCCAGCAGCGCGACCGGGGGGGAAGGGGGTGCGTATGGCTACACCTTC	CASSATGGEGGAYGYTF
-	TRBJ1-5	TRBV30	-	TGTGCATACGACGGAGGTAGCAATCAGCCCCAGCATTTT	CAYDGGSNQPQHF
-	TRBJ1-2	TRBV18	-	TGTGCCAGCTCACCACCTAACGGGAACGGCTACACCTTC	CASSPPNGNGYTF
TRBD1	TRBJ2-5	TRBV27	-	TGTGCCAGCAGTTTACCTGGGACAGCCAAAGAGACCCAGTACTTC	CASSLPGTAKETQYF
-	TRBJ2-3	TRBV19	-	TGTGCCAGTAGTATAGCACCCGCGGGGTCTAGCACAGATACGCAGTATTTT	CASSIAPAGSSTDTQYF
TRBD1	TRBJ1-2	TRBV2	-	TGTGCCAGCAGGGACGGATTGGGACAGGGCGGGGGTGGCTACACCTTC	CASRDGLGQGGGGYTF
-	TRBJ2-5	TRBV4-3	-	TGCGCCAGCAGCCAAGACGCCAGGGTAGGGGCAGAGACCCAGTACTTC	CASSQDARVGAETQYF
-	TRBJ1-4	TRBV28	-	TGTGCCAGCAGTCCGGGGGGAGCCCAGCAAAATGAAAAACTGTTTTTT	CASSPGGAQQNEKLFF
-	TRBJ2-3	TRBV3-1/TRBV3-2	-	TGTGCCAGCAGCCAAGAGGGCTCAAATACGCAGTATTTT	CASSQEGSNTQYF
-	TRBJ1-1	TRBV19	-	TGTGCCACTAAGAGGCCGGAGGGGGAAGCTTTCTTT	CATKRPEGEAFF
-	TRBJ2-5	TRBV2	-	TGTGCCAGCATGGCGGGGACCCAAGAGACCCAGTACTTC	CASMAGTQETQYF
-	TRBJ1-2	TRBV27	-	TGTGCCAGCAGTTTAAGTAGAGGCTATGGCTACACCTTC	CASSLSRGYGYTF
-	TRBJ1-6	TRBV4-3	-	TGCGCCAGCAGCCAAGATCTCACGGTGAATAATTCACCCCTCCACTTT	CASSQDLTVNNSPLHF
-	TRBJ1-1	TRBV19	-	TGTGCCAGTAGCGACAGATTGAACACTGAAGCTTTCTTT	CASSDRLNTEAFF
-	TRBJ1-1	TRBV18	-	TGTGCCAGCTCACAGGACAGCGAGAACACTGAAGCTTTCTTT	CASSQDSENTEAFF
-	TRBJ2-5	TRBV7-8	-	TGTGCCAGCAGCTTAGGGGGGACACTGGAGACCCAGTACTTC	CASSLGGTLETQYF
-	TRBJ1-6	TRBV28	-	TGTGCCAGCAGGGTTGACAGCTCGCCCCTCCACTTT	CASRVDSSPLHF
-	TRBJ1-2	TRBV4-1	few	TGCGCCAGCAGCCAAGTGAGGGAGGTGGAGGCTGGCTACACCTTC	CASSQVREVEAGYTF
TRBD1	TRBJ1-1	TRBV19	-	TGTGCCAGTAGTTCCCGACAGGGGGGTGAAGCTTTCTTT	CASSSRQGGEAFF
TRBD1	TRBJ1-1	TRBV19	-	TGTGCCAGTAGTGCAGGACAGGGACATTCTGAAGCTTTCTTT	CASSAGQGHSEAFF
-	TRBJ1-5	TRBV12-5	-	TGTGCTAGTGGTTTGGCCGGGAATCAGCCCCAGCATTTT	CASGLAGNQPQHF
-	TRBJ1-5	TRBV12-1	few	TGTGCCAGCAGCCCGGGGGAGTTAAGCAATCAGCCCCAGCATTTT	CASSPGELSNQPQHF
TRBD2	TRBJ2-5	TRBV5-1	-	TGCGCCAGCAGCCGGACAGTCCTCGGACTAGCGGGGGGGGAGACCCAGTACTTC	CASSRTVLGLAGGETQYF
TRBD2	TRBJ2-3	TRBV6-2/TRBV6-3	-	TGTGCCAGCAGTTACTCGAGTCGGGGGGGCACAGATACGCAGTATTTT	CASSYSSRGGTDTQYF
TRBD2	TRBJ2-3	TRBV7-6	-	TGTGCCAGCAGCTCGTACCCTTTAGGCGGGGGGGAGAATTGTGGCGCAGATACGCAGTATTTT	CASSSYPLGGGENCGADTQYF
-	TRBJ1-2	TRBV27	-	TGTGCCAGCAGTTTACAGGGGCAGGGCTATGGCTACACCTTC	CASSLQGQGYGYTF
TRBD1	TRBJ2-1	TRBV29-1	-	TGCAGCGTTGTTAAGTCAGGGGGAAGGATTGAGCAGTTCTTC	CSVVKSGGRIEQFF
TRBD2	TRBJ2-2	TRBV2	-	TGTGCCAGCAGGTCCCAGCGGGGGGGTAACACCGGGGAGCTGTTTTTT	CASRSQRGGNTGELFF
TRBD1	TRBJ2-5	TRBV6-6	-	TGTGCCAGCAGTCTCCCGGACAGGCCAACCCAGTACTTC	CASSLPDRPTQYF
TRBD2	TRBJ2-3	TRBV4-3	-	TGCGCCAGCAGCCAGTCACAGCTAGCGGGGACAGATACGCAGTATTTT	CASSQSQLAGTDTQYF
-	TRBJ2-6	TRBV29-1	once	TGCAGCGTTACAACAGCCTCTGGGGCCAACGTCCTGACTTTC	CSVTTASGANVLTF